This paragraph reports one T cell receptor beta chain. What it recognizes is unknown. The naive gate required viable CD3+CD4+ or CD3+CD8+ cells with CCR7+CD45RA+CD45RO-CD95-CD27+CD28+ phenotype. On the day of bone marrow donation, the related graft donor provided peripheral blood. Looked up from germline, CDR1 is MDHEN and CDR2 is SYDVKM. The CDR3 runs to 13 residues. V was clipped by 6 bases and J by 5 bases; unmatched bases: 7. The data are from a study of T cells after posttransplantation cyclophosphamide. Findings of the study overall: After PTCy, TRB diversity resembled that of CNI/methotrexate controls. Later blood repertoires were often dominated by clones from the donor CD8+ memory compartment. Skin or GI-infiltrating T cells shared few TRB sequences with blood.

Profiled with immunoSEQ multiplex PCR; TCRdb holds only in-frame clones, not every one. The sample contains over 15,000 clones, around 95% of which appear only once. The clonotype comes from a woman between 45 and 60 years old in good health and a related stem cell transplant donor. The sample consisted of naive CD4+ T cells sorted from blood. The chain has TRBV28 and TRBJ2-7, with 7 positions matching TRBD1. CDR3 amino acids: CASSSGGFHEQYF. The DNA for the CDR3 is TGTGCCAGCAGCTCAGGGGGATTCCACGAGCAGTACTTC.